A selection of T cell receptor beta chains follows, all from one sample in a study of radiation and T cells in renal cell carcinoma. The repertoire was sequenced with immunoSEQ multiplex PCR; TCRdb's copy has only in-frame clones and lacks some. The sample contains around 18,000 clones, about 58% of which appear only once. Source: tumor tissue, taken from a patient whose treatment was nephrectomy without radiotherapy. Receptors were obtained from a man aged 40-49 years with renal cell carcinoma. Both conserved end residues are part of each CDR3. The order of the fields is J gene, clone size, V gene, CDR3 length, D gene, CDR3 protein, CDR3 DNA. A D gene is named only where the DNA matches it firmly. Size is stated for part of the rows, as once, few or many counts, or as a class when the clone is expanded.

TRBJ1-3 | NA | TRBV5-1 | 14 | NA | CASSLGSSGNTIYF | TGCGCCAGCAGCCTAGGTAGCTCTGGAAACACCATATATTTT
TRBJ1-4 | NA | TRBV5-5 | 13 | NA | CASSPWGSEKLFF | TGTGCCAGCAGCCCCTGGGGTAGTGAAAAACTGTTTTTT
TRBJ1-2 | few | TRBV5-1 | 14 | TRBD1 | CASSLDRGLDGYTF | TGCGCCAGCAGCTTGGACAGGGGGCTGGATGGCTACACCTTC
TRBJ1-2 | few | TRBV5-5 | 11 | NA | CASSLVREPTF | TGTGCCAGCAGCTTGGTCAGGGAACCCACCTTC
TRBJ2-7 | NA | TRBV12-5 | 16 | NA | CASGSGRDIYPYEQYF | TGTGCTAGTGGTAGTGGCCGGGACATCTATCCCTACGAGCAGTACTTC
TRBJ1-1 | few | TRBV18 | 14 | NA | CASSTTIMNTEAFF | TGTGCCAGCTCCACCACCATAATGAACACTGAAGCTTTCTTT
TRBJ1-1 | NA | TRBV5-1 | 15 | NA | CASSTVDSRNTEAFF | TGCGCCAGCAGCACGGTTGACAGCAGAAACACTGAAGCTTTCTTT
TRBJ2-5 | NA | TRBV7-9 | 18 | NA | CASSPRGRGGTIQETQYF | TGTGCCAGCAGCCCCCGCGGTAGGGGGGGGACCATTCAAGAGACCCAGTACTTC
TRBJ2-3 | NA | TRBV6-4 | 15 | NA | CASSRGQRETDTQYF | TGTGCCAGCAGTCGCGGCCAAAGGGAGACAGATACGCAGTATTTT
TRBJ1-1 | few | TRBV18 | 13 | NA | CASSGTENTEAFF | TGTGCCAGCTCAGGGACGGAGAACACTGAAGCTTTCTTT
TRBJ2-3 | NA | TRBV19 | 17 | NA | CASSPRVRLGITDTQYF | TGTGCCAGTTCACCCAGGGTTCGTCTGGGAATCACAGATACGCAGTATTTT
TRBJ2-2 | NA | TRBV5-1 | 14 | TRBD1 | CASLAGGSSGELFF | TGCGCCAGCTTGGCAGGGGGCTCGTCCGGGGAGCTGTTTTTT
TRBJ2-7 | NA | TRBV2 | 11 | NA | CASRVGIVQYF | TGTGCCAGCAGGGTGGGTATTGTGCAGTACTTC
TRBJ2-7 | NA | TRBV5-4 | 15 | NA | CASSLRDSPRSEQYF | TGTGCCAGCAGCTTGAGGGACTCCCCCCGTAGCGAGCAGTACTTC
TRBJ1-1 | NA | TRBV2 | 15 | TRBD1 | CASSEFDRVNTEAFF | TGTGCCAGCAGTGAATTCGACAGGGTCAACACTGAAGCTTTCTTT
TRBJ1-5 | NA | TRBV18 | 15 | NA | CASSPGQDINQPQHF | TGTGCCAGCTCACCTGGGCAGGATATCAATCAGCCCCAGCATTTT
TRBJ1-1 | NA | TRBV6-5 | 14 | NA | CASSTDDGNTEAFF | TGTGCCAGCAGTACCGACGACGGGAACACTGAAGCTTTCTTT
TRBJ2-7 | few | TRBV9 | 14 | TRBD1 | CASSSLGQDPEQYF | TGTGCCAGCAGCTCCCTCGGACAGGACCCCGAGCAGTACTTC
TRBJ1-1 | once | TRBV9 | 15 | TRBD1 | CASSPGQGASVKAFF | TGTGCCAGCAGCCCTGGACAGGGGGCGAGTGTGAAGGCTTTCTTT
TRBJ2-7 | NA | TRBV5-1 | 15 | TRBD1 | CASSLGTGVYVEQYF | TGCGCCAGCAGCTTGGGGACAGGGGTTTACGTCGAGCAGTACTTC
TRBJ2-5 | medium-sized | TRBV18 | 14 | NA | CASSPLDSQETQYF | TGTGCCAGCTCACCTCTAGACTCTCAGGAGACCCAGTACTTC
TRBJ1-2 | NA | TRBV19 | 14 | NA | CASSIPTERYGYTF | TGTGCCAGTAGTATTCCGACCGAACGCTATGGCTACACCTTC